These T cell receptor beta chains were read from a single sample in a study of shared clonotypes between healthy human individuals. The method was immunoSEQ multiplex PCR; TCRdb's version includes in-frame clones alone and lacks a portion of them. The sample includes about 800,000 clones, about 96% of them seen just once. The specimen was naive CD8+ T cells sorted from blood. The receptors shown here come from a man aged 25 to 45 in good health. The conserved cysteine and the conserved F or W are not part of the CDR3 here.

>TRBV9|11|TRBJ2-1
ASGGLVRDEQF
>TRBV6-5|11|TRBJ2-1
ASSYSNGAEQF
>TRBV13|14|TRBJ1-4
ASSSLKEGMTEKLF
>TRBV13|13|TRBJ2-3
ASTLSSGNTDTQY
>TRBV11-2|15|TRBJ2-1
ASSLELAGGKYNEQF
>TRBV5-5|15|TRBJ2-1
ASSQMGVWTGDNEQF
>TRBV5-5|12|TRBJ1-2
ASKILRADYGYT
>TRBV9|9|TRBJ1-2
ASSTHTGYT
>TRBV14|11|TRBJ2-7
ASRPGTTYEQY
>TRBV6-4|13|TRBJ2-3
ASSDLGQGTDTQY
>TRBV30|14|TRBJ2-3
AWSSWREGAWDTQY
>TRBV27|12|TRBJ1-2
ASSSPSKGHGYT
>TRBV19|12|TRBJ2-7
ASRSTGSSYEQY
>TRBV7-9|14|TRBJ2-7
ASSSGTSGIYYEQY
>TRBV5-5|13|TRBJ2-7
ASKPETALAYEQY
>TRBV5-6|11|TRBJ2-3
ASSLAESDTQY
>TRBV10-3|14|TRBJ2-3
AIRGDRTINSDTQY
>TRBV10-1|14|TRBJ2-3
ASSELVGASTDTQY
>TRBV7-6|13|TRBJ2-1
ASSFRLAGVNEQF
>TRBV7-2|11|TRBJ2-5
ASSLPNEETQY
>TRBV7-9|12|TRBJ2-7
ASSPTSSTYEQY
>TRBV5-8|15|TRBJ2-2
ASSPGGDPLRSGELF
>TRBV21-1|13|TRBJ2-1
ASSSLGHLGNEQF
>TRBV21-1|12|TRBJ2-7
ASSSGQGFYEQY
>TRBV7-9|13|TRBJ2-3
ASSQPGQMRDTQY
>TRBV27|13|TRBJ1-1
ASSLDIPGSTEAF
>TRBV21-1|10|TRBJ2-7
ASPWDEYEQY
>TRBV7-8|13|TRBJ2-7
ASSLGTGGSYEQY
>TRBV11-2|12|TRBJ2-3
ASSLGLLPDTQY
>TRBV9|15|TRBJ2-1
ASSHGNSGATYNEQF
>TRBV27|14|TRBJ2-2
ASSVGLAVDTGELF
>TRBV7-9|13|TRBJ2-1
ASSRWTETYNEQF
>TRBV9|12|TRBJ1-5
ASSDRDAGQPQH
>TRBV2|8|TRBJ2-3
ATLTDTQY
>TRBV27|13|TRBJ1-2
ASRGFPGQGLGYT
>TRBV18|14|TRBJ2-7
ASSPRPGTSAYEQY
>TRBV5-6|12|TRBJ1-1
ASSWTQVTTEAF
>TRBV4-3|15|TRBJ2-3
ASSTRLAGATPDTQY
>TRBV9|12|TRBJ2-1
ASSTGTAYNEQF
>TRBV9|14|TRBJ2-3
ASSAMTSGFTDTQY